This T cell receptor beta chain derives from a study of cytomegalovirus exposure and HLA in healthy donors. Healthy bone marrow donors supplied every sample. Though nominally healthy at sampling, donors likely had unrecorded immune exposures. Germline V CDR1 and CDR2: SGDLS, YYNGEE. The CDR3 loop spans 15 amino acids. V was cut by 4 bases and J by 1 base, with 12 bases left in between. Amplification used 60 Vbeta primers and 13 Jbeta primers. Assay: immunoSEQ multiplex PCR; the TCRdb copy retains only in-frame clones and omits some. The sample lists fewer than 150,000 clones, over 70% occurring once. Only one count was recorded for this clone.

The chain joins TRBV9 to TRBJ1-5, with D perhaps TRBD1 (6 bases). This clonotype originated in a man younger than 45 in good health and CMV-seronegative. The sample consisted of PBMCs. CDR3 DNA sequence: TGTGCCAGCAGCTCCGAGGACAGCAGCAATCAGCCCCAGCATTTT. Translating it yields CASSSEDSSNQPQHF.